The 25 T cell receptor beta chains reported below all come from one sample, sequenced in a study of post-analysis software for immune sequencing data. Study findings and constraints: Roughly five TRBV segments appeared more often in patients than in controls, and TRBV5-6, TRBV5-1 and TRBV20-1 were among these.

Their antigens are not known. Presence of unique molecular identifiers characterized the TCR beta cDNA libraries. TCRdb re-derived calls from the PCR reads in MiXCR, one entry per CDR3 protein. The table lists about 500,000 distinct CDR3 sequences, approximately 45% of them singletons. The sequenced material came from blood. Receptors originate from a girl aged 10 to 17 with multiple sclerosis.

The J gene is TRBJ1-1, the V gene TRBV20-1; weak D call: TRBD1 (6 bases). This CDR3 is built from 11 residues. Trimming took 6 bases from V and 10 from J, leaving 15 bases between them. CDR1 is DFQATT and CDR2 is SNEGSKA in the germline V gene (reference sequence). This CDR3 is CSASRQESAFF. Here the CDR3 DNA reads TGCAGTGCAAGTAGACAGGAGTCAGCTTTCTTT.

This clonotype was counted between two and nine times. V usage is TRBV28 and J usage is TRBJ2-6; the match to TRBD2 covers 8 bases. Germline V gene data show CDR1 as MDHEN and CDR2 as SYDVKM. Trimming removed 5 bases from V and 0 bases from J; junction bases left unmatched: 3. CDR3 length: 16 amino acids. For the CDR3, the DNA is TGTGCCAGCAGTCCGAGCGGGAGCTCTGGGGCCAACGTCCTGACTTTC. Translated, it gives CASSPSGSSGANVLTF.

The rearrangement links TRBV6-5 to TRBJ2-1; D gene unclear. V gave up 4 bases and J gave up 8 bases, with 12 bases separating them. This CDR3 has 13 amino acids. Germline values: CDR1 MNHEY, CDR2 SVGAGI. The chain's CDR3 is CASSCGPRYEQFF. The CDR3 DNA is TGTGCCAGCAGTTGCGGTCCACGGTATGAGCAGTTCTTC.

The chain recombines TRBV4-3 with TRBJ1-1; 9 nucleotides match TRBD1. V was pared by 0 bases and J by 4 bases, with 3 bases of the junction left unmatched. CDR3 length: 15 amino acids. In germline, CDR1 is LGHNA, CDR2 YSLEER. CDR3 nucleotides: TGCGCCAGCAGCCAAGATTACAGGGGGCCCACTGAAGCTTTCTTT. This translates into CASSQDYRGPTEAFF.

This rearrangement joins TRBV3-1 to TRBJ2-1; D is perhaps TRBD1 (5 bases). V was shortened by 1 base and J by 4 bases, with 11 bases between the two germline ends. Germline V gene lookup returns CDR1 LGHDT and CDR2 YNNKEL (reference sequence). There are 15 residues in the CDR3. CDR3: CASSQVRVSYNEQFF. The CDR3 nucleotides read TGTGCCAGCAGCCAAGTCAGGGTTTCTTACAATGAGCAGTTCTTC.

This clonotype was recorded a few times. The CDR3 DNA follows: TGCGCCAGCAGCTTGGCACCGGGAGGCCGTCAAGAGACCCAGTACTTC. Protein: CASSLAPGGRQETQYF. This rearrangement joins TRBV5-1 to TRBJ2-5; TRBD2 agrees at 7 bases. The CDR3 covers 16 residues. J lost 2 bases, V lost 0 bases, and 7 bases had no gene match. Per the germline V gene, CDR1 is SGHRS and CDR2 is YFSETQ.

V gene TRBV20-1 combines with J gene TRBJ2-2; 7 bases match TRBD1. The germline V gene has CDR1 DFQATT and CDR2 SNEGSKA (reference sequence). The CDR3 runs 15 residues. V lost 5 bases and J lost 2; bases outside the gene matches: 8. The CDR3 reads CSARAGTENTGELFF. In DNA form, the CDR3 reads TGCAGTGCTCGAGCCGGGACAGAAAACACCGGGGAGCTGTTTTTT.

This clonotype showed up just a few times. The V call is TRBV7-8, the J call TRBJ2-1; D is perhaps TRBD1 (7 bases). V was trimmed by 5 bases and J by 3 bases, leaving 14 bases between them. The germline gives CDR1 SGHVS, CDR2 FQNEAQ. The CDR3 has 15 residues. Here the CDR3 reads CASSRQGGFYNEQFF. Here the CDR3 DNA reads TGTGCCAGCAGCCGGCAGGGGGGCTTCTACAATGAGCAGTTCTTC. Full variable domain (remainder filled in from reference TRBV7-8 and TRBJ2-1): GAGVSQSPRYKVAKRGQDVALRCDPISGHVSLFWYQQALGQGPEFLTYFQNEAQLDKSGLPSDRFFAERPEGSVSTLKIQRTQQEDSAVYLCASSRQGGFYNEQFFGPGTRLTVL.

Only one count was recorded for this clonotype. V and J are TRBV28 and TRBJ2-7; D is uncertain. Germline V gene sequence: CDR1 MDHEN, CDR2 SYDVKM. This CDR3 is 17 amino acids long. Trimming removed 5 bases at V and 2 bases at J, with 22 bases between. The CDR3 bases are TGTGCCAGCAGTCCCGCCTACCGAGTGGCCGGGCCCTACGAGCAGTACTTC. Translating it yields CASSPAYRVAGPYEQYF.

The gene calls are TRBV5-1 and TRBJ2-1; the match to TRBD2 covers 14 bases. This CDR3 has 16 residues. Per the germline V gene, CDR1 is SGHRS and CDR2 is YFSETQ. The V gene end was trimmed by 2 bases and the J gene end by 8 bases; junction bases not matched to a gene: 6. The DNA for the CDR3 is TGCGCCAGCAGCTTAACGACTAGCGGGAGGGCCGATGAGCAGTTCTTC. Its protein product is CASSLTTSGRADEQFF.

This chain uses TRBV3-1 with TRBJ1-1, with a possible D match to TRBD1 (6 bases). Germline V gene lookup returns CDR1 LGHDT and CDR2 YNNKEL (reference sequence). Trimming stripped 3 bases from V and 11 bases from J, with 13 bases between. CDR3 size: 12 residues. The CDR3 sequence is CASSQSGAEAFF. As DNA, the CDR3 is TGTGCCAGCAGCCAGTCAGGGGCAGAGGCTTTCTTT.

CDR3 nucleotide sequence: TGCGCCAGCAGCCAAGAGGGGACAAAATATGGCTACACCTTC. This sequence encodes CASSQEGTKYGYTF. The chain uses TRBV4-3 and TRBJ1-2; tentatively, D is TRBD1 (6 bases). The ends were cut back, 0 bases at V and 5 bases at J, with 10 bases in the middle. The CDR3 has 14 residues. Germline lookup yields CDR1 LGHNA and CDR2 YSLEER.

This chain joins TRBV20-1 and TRBJ2-3; TRBD1 matches at 7 bases. The V and J ends lost 5 bases and 1 base, in that order; junction bases with no gene match: 12. Germline assignment: CDR1 DFQATT and CDR2 SNEGSKA (reference sequence). The length of the CDR3 is 16 residues. Here the CDR3 DNA reads TGCAGTGCTGGAGCCTTCATGGACAGGCGCACAGATACGCAGTATTTT. It encodes CSAGAFMDRRTDTQYF.

The V call is TRBV20-1, the J call TRBJ2-1, with 13 bases identical to TRBD2. This CDR3 is built from 14 residues. Germline V gene data show CDR1 as DFQATT and CDR2 as SNEGSKA (reference sequence). The junction had 4 bases not matched to a gene; V was cut back by 5 bases and J by 6 bases. The CDR3 sequence: CSAPRLAGGNEQFF. In nucleotides, the CDR3 is TGCAGTGCTCCCCGACTAGCGGGAGGCAATGAGCAGTTCTTC.

This clonotype was seen a handful of times. The chain joins TRBV20-1 to TRBJ2-7; D may be TRBD1 (5 bases). V was clipped by 0 bases and J by 5 bases, with 17 bases between them. The germline CDR1 and CDR2 sequences are DFQATT and SNEGSKA (reference sequence). CDR3 length: 15 amino acids. CDR3 region: CSARDFVKGQHEQYF. DNA for the CDR3: TGCAGTGCTAGAGATTTTGTAAAGGGGCAACACGAGCAGTACTTC.

The chain employs TRBV28 and TRBJ2-7, with D perhaps assigned TRBD1 or TRBD2 (5 bases each). CDR1 is MDHEN, CDR2 SYDVKM, per germline. V was shortened by 8 bases and J by 5 bases, with 13 bases between the two germline ends. CDR3 length: 12 amino acids. Written as DNA, the CDR3 is TGTGCCAGCTCGGGACCGACCCACGAGCAGTACTTC. This encodes CASSGPTHEQYF.

The genes are TRBV20-1 and TRBJ2-1; no reliable D call. Germline loops: CDR1 DFQATT, CDR2 SNEGSKA (reference sequence). The V end lost 5 bases, the J end lost 1 base, and 12 bases lay between the germline ends. The CDR3 length is 14 residues. This CDR3 reads CSASTEDSYNEQFF. In DNA, the CDR3 is TGCAGTGCTTCGACCGAGGATTCCTACAATGAGCAGTTCTTC.

This clonotype was seen a few times. Sequence at one end of the junction differs from germline and may be a read error. This chain connects TRBV20-1 to TRBJ2-5; the match to TRBD2 covers 7 bases. Germline-derived CDR1 and CDR2 are DFQATT and SNEGSKA (reference sequence). This CDR3 is built from 16 residues. CDR3 in amino acids: CNARVDGGSYEETQYF. DNA for the CDR3: TGCAATGCTAGAGTGGACGGGGGGTCATACGAAGAGACCCAGTACTTC.

This clonotype was observed a handful of times. The chain is built from TRBV6-6 and TRBJ2-3, with a weak D call TRBD2 (5 bases). The germline V and J ends were trimmed by 0 bases and 1 base, with 14 bases remaining between them. Looked up from germline, CDR1 is MNHNY and CDR2 is SVGAGI (reference sequence). This CDR3 comprises 17 residues. The CDR3 DNA is TGTGCCAGCAGTTACTCCATGTCCCGGGGTCGCACAGATACGCAGTATTTT. Its protein is CASSYSMSRGRTDTQYF.

The chain has TRBV5-1 and TRBJ2-5; 11 bases fit TRBD1. V was pared by 4 bases and J by 1 base, with 9 bases of the junction left unmatched. Per the germline V gene, CDR1 is SGHRS and CDR2 is YFSETQ. The CDR3 sequence is 17 residues long. The CDR3 DNA follows: TGCGCCAGCAGCCCAGGGACAGGGGGGTATCTCCAAGAGACCCAGTACTTC. Its protein is CASSPGTGGYLQETQYF.

This clonotype occurred a few times. The chain carries TRBV7-3 and TRBJ2-1, with 11 bases aligning to TRBD2. The germline CDR1 and CDR2 sequences are SGHTA and FQGTGA. This CDR3 has 18 residues. The V and J ends lost 5 bases and 4 bases, in that order; junction bases with no gene match: 13. CDR3 amino acids: CASSPGTSGLPGYNEQFF. In nucleotides, the CDR3 is TGTGCCAGCAGCCCCGGGACTAGCGGACTTCCCGGATACAATGAGCAGTTCTTC.

This clonotype has just a few counts. The genes are TRBV5-1 and TRBJ1-2, with D unclear. The CDR3 has 15 amino acids. V dropped 0 bases and J dropped 0 bases, with 9 bases sitting between them. Germline V gene data show CDR1 as SGHRS and CDR2 as YFSETQ. The CDR3 DNA reads TGCGCCAGCAGCTTGGCGACTGGTTCTAACTATGGCTACACCTTC. The encoded protein is CASSLATGSNYGYTF.

J is TRBJ1-1 and V is TRBV5-1; TRBD1 might be the D (6 bases). Per germline, CDR1 SGHRS and CDR2 YFSETQ. With 4 bases removed from V and 3 bases from J, the gap between germline ends came to 16 bases. The CDR3 consists of 15 residues. CDR3 amino acids: CASSPQGSRDTEAFF. Here the CDR3 DNA reads TGCGCCAGCAGCCCACAGGGCTCAAGGGACACTGAAGCTTTCTTT.

The rearrangement uses TRBV9 and TRBJ2-4; no reliable D call. The J call may be faulty, since TRBJ2-7 better matches the DNA end. Germline CDR1 is SGDLS and CDR2 is YYNGEE. The CDR3 length is 12 residues. The CDR3 nucleotides read TGTGCCAGCAGCGGACCCCGAAACGAGCAGTACTTC. Translating it yields CASSGPRNEQYF.

This clonotype was counted between two and nine times. The rearrangement links TRBV5-1 to TRBJ2-4; D is ambiguous. This CDR3 is built from 13 residues. Trimming removed 4 bases at V and 6 bases at J, with 11 bases between. Germline V gene data show CDR1 as SGHRS and CDR2 as YFSETQ. CDR3 in DNA: TGCGCCAGCAGCGGGGAAGGTGGAAACATTCAGTACTTC. Translated, it gives CASSGEGGNIQYF.